This is a list of T cell receptor beta chains from one sample in a study of vaccination effects on CD4 cells after COVID-19. Profiled with immunoSEQ multiplex PCR; TCRdb holds only in-frame clones, not every one. The sample includes about 8,900 clones, around 74% seen only once; the top ten take 10% to 11%. What these receptors recognize is not known. This material consisted of CD4+ T cells from PBMCs cultured without peptide, taken after COVID-19 vaccination. These receptor sequences come from a human donor who received a COVID-19 vaccine. Each CDR3 is given with its conserved first and last residue. A D gene is named only where the DNA matches it firmly. Where a row states a size, it is once, few, many or the class of an expanded clone; other rows omit it.

clone_size	v_call	j_call	d_call	cdr3_nt	cdr3_aa
NA	TRBV19	TRBJ2-3	NA	TGTGCCAGTAGTATAGTTCTATCGAGAGGGAGACGGACAGATACGCAGTATTTT	CASSIVLSRGRRTDTQYF
NA	TRBV12-5	TRBJ1-1	NA	TGTGCTAGTGGTTTGGTATACGGTTTAACGCAGGGGTCGGGGACTGAAGCTTTCTTT	CASGLVYGLTQGSGTEAFF
once	TRBV3-1/TRBV3-2	TRBJ2-6	NA	TGTGCCAGCACCCTGAAGGGGGGGGCTGGGGCCAACGTCCTGACTTTC	CASTLKGGAGANVLTF
NA	TRBV3-1/TRBV3-2	TRBJ1-2	NA	TGTGCCAGCAGCCAAGCGGGGGGCCGAACCCTAAACTATGGCTACACCTTC	CASSQAGGRTLNYGYTF
NA	TRBV6-5	TRBJ1-5	NA	TGTGCCAGCGCCGGAGACCCAGCAGGCCAGCCCCAGCATTTT	CASAGDPAGQPQHF
NA	TRBV11-1	TRBJ2-7	NA	TGTGCCAGCAGCTCGGGGCGTACCTACGAGCAGTACTTC	CASSSGRTYEQYF
once	TRBV5-4	TRBJ2-3	NA	TGTGCCAGCAGCGCCGGACAGCCTAACACAGATACGCAGTATTTT	CASSAGQPNTDTQYF
NA	TRBV2	TRBJ2-3	TRBD2	TGTGCCAGCACGGCTAGCGGGAGGGCAGATACGCAGTATTTT	CASTASGRADTQYF
once	TRBV7-9	TRBJ1-2	NA	TGTGCCAGCAGCTTAGCGTACCAGGGGCAGGGCTATGGCTACACCTTC	CASSLAYQGQGYGYTF
few	TRBV5-6	TRBJ1-1	NA	TGTGCCAGCAGCCCCGGACTGTTTATGAACACTGAAGCTTTCTTT	CASSPGLFMNTEAFF
few	TRBV27	TRBJ2-7	NA	TGTGCCAGCAGTTTACGACACTCTCACGAGCAGTACTTC	CASSLRHSHEQYF
NA	TRBV21-1	TRBJ2-1	NA	TGTGCCAGCATCCCCCGGGGGGAACTCTCCTACAATGAGCAGTTCTTC	CASIPRGELSYNEQFF
NA	TRBV28	TRBJ1-1	TRBD1	TGTGCCACCAGTCAGGGGGGGGGAGGCACTGAAGCTTTCTTT	CATSQGGGGTEAFF
NA	TRBV5-1	TRBJ2-1	NA	TGCGCCAGCAGCCAGTACAACAATGAGCAGTTCTTC	CASSQYNNEQFF
NA	TRBV3-1/TRBV3-2	TRBJ1-1	NA	TGTGCCAGCAGCCTCTCAGTGGTGGGGAACACTGAAGCTTTCTTT	CASSLSVVGNTEAFF
NA	TRBV9	TRBJ2-1	NA	TGTGCCAGCAGCCCTCCCCCAAGGAGCTCCTACAATGAGCAGTTCTTC	CASSPPPRSSYNEQFF
NA	TRBV6-1	TRBJ1-3	NA	TGTGCCAGCAGTGATCAGGAGACTGGAAACACCATATATTTT	CASSDQETGNTIYF
NA	TRBV4-3	TRBJ2-7	TRBD1	TGCGCCAGCAGCCGGACAGGGGGCTCCTACGAGCAGTACTTC	CASSRTGGSYEQYF
NA	TRBV9	TRBJ2-6	NA	TGTGCCAGCAGCGTCGGGGCGACCTCTGGGGCCAACGTCCTGACTTTC	CASSVGATSGANVLTF
NA	TRBV9	TRBJ1-1	NA	TGTGCCAGCAGCGTTGACAGCCTGAGGGCTGAAGCTTTCTTT	CASSVDSLRAEAFF
NA	TRBV15	TRBJ1-1	NA	TGTGCCACCAGCAGAGATTTAAAGGAAGGGACTGAAGCTTTCTTT	CATSRDLKEGTEAFF
NA	TRBV5-1	TRBJ1-1	NA	TGCGCCAGCAGCTCCCTTAAGGGAGTTGCGGGGAACACTGAAGCTTTCTTT	CASSSLKGVAGNTEAFF
NA	TRBV6-5	TRBJ2-7	NA	TGTGCCAGCGGACGGTCCTACGAGCAGTACTTC	CASGRSYEQYF
NA	TRBV2	TRBJ2-7	TRBD1	TGTGCCAGCACTACAGGGGGCTACGAGCAGTACTTC	CASTTGGYEQYF
once	TRBV10-3	TRBJ2-5	TRBD1	TGTGCCATCAGTAGACAGGGGGGAGAGACCCAGTACTTC	CAISRQGGETQYF
NA	TRBV12-3/TRBV12-4	TRBJ2-5	NA	TGTGCCAGCAGACCAGGCGGGCCCAAGACCCAGTACTTC	CASRPGGPKTQYF
few	TRBV19	TRBJ1-2	NA	TGTGCCAGTAGACCGACCGGCGAGAGGACTCGCTATGGCTACACCTTC	CASRPTGERTRYGYTF
NA	TRBV11-1	TRBJ2-5	TRBD2	TGTGCCAGCAGCTTAGTGGCTAGCGGGAGACTGGAGACCCAGTACTTC	CASSLVASGRLETQYF
NA	TRBV2	TRBJ1-1	NA	TGTGCCAGCAGAGCGGGGGCCAGAGAGAACACTGAAGCTTTCTTT	CASRAGARENTEAFF
NA	TRBV29-1	TRBJ2-7	TRBD1	TGCAGCGTTGATGGCCCGGGACAGACCTACGAGCAGTACTTC	CSVDGPGQTYEQYF
once	TRBV7-2	TRBJ2-1	NA	TGTGCCAGCAGCTTAGAAGGTAGCGGCTCTTACAATGAGCAGTTCTTC	CASSLEGSGSYNEQFF
few	TRBV19	TRBJ1-6	TRBD1	TGTGCCAGTAGTCTAAGGACAGGGAGTTCACCCCTCCACTTT	CASSLRTGSSPLHF
once	TRBV30	TRBJ1-2	NA	TGTGCCTGGAGTGTACAGGCCCGGGGCTATGGCTACACCTTC	CAWSVQARGYGYTF
NA	TRBV4-1	TRBJ1-1	NA	TGCGCCAGCAGCCCACCTTTACTGAGGAACACTGAAGCTTTCTTT	CASSPPLLRNTEAFF
NA	TRBV6-5	TRBJ2-7	TRBD1	TGTGCCAGCAGGGACGGGACAGGTTTCTACGAGCAGTACTTC	CASRDGTGFYEQYF
NA	TRBV5-4	TRBJ1-2	TRBD1	TGTGCCAGCAACCTCTGGGGAGGGGGCATCTATGGCTACACCTTC	CASNLWGGGIYGYTF
NA	TRBV5-1	TRBJ2-7	TRBD2	TGCGCCAGCAGCTTGATTAGCGGGAGGGCCTCGAGCGAGCAGTACTTC	CASSLISGRASSEQYF
NA	TRBV15	TRBJ1-1	NA	TGTGCCACCAGCAGAGCAGGGAACACTGAAGCTTTCTTT	CATSRAGNTEAFF
NA	TRBV3-1/TRBV3-2	TRBJ1-1	NA	TGTGCCAGCAGCCGAGGCGACCAGGGCGCTGAAGCTTTCTTT	CASSRGDQGAEAFF
NA	TRBV13	TRBJ2-2	TRBD2	TGTGCCAGCACCCGGGGGGGTCGGCTAGGCGGGGAGCTGTTTTTT	CASTRGGRLGGELFF
NA	TRBV3-1/TRBV3-2	TRBJ2-1	TRBD2	TGTGCCAGCAGCCTTCTAGCGGGTCATGAGCAGTTCTTC	CASSLLAGHEQFF
once	TRBV30	TRBJ1-2	TRBD1	TGTGCCTGGAGTCGCCTGGACAGGGGGCGAGATGGCTACACCTTC	CAWSRLDRGRDGYTF
NA	TRBV3-1/TRBV3-2	TRBJ2-7	NA	TGTGCCAGCAGCCAGCTGGAAGGCCTTTACGAGCAGTACTTC	CASSQLEGLYEQYF
NA	TRBV7-2	TRBJ2-7	NA	TGTGCCAGCAGCTTAGTAACAGGGACCTACGAGCAGTACTTC	CASSLVTGTYEQYF
NA	TRBV3-1/TRBV3-2	TRBJ2-3	TRBD2	TGTGCCAGCAGCCCTAGCGGGGTACATACGCAGTATTTT	CASSPSGVHTQYF
NA	TRBV7-9	TRBJ2-3	NA	TGTGCCAGCAGCTTATCCTCTAGCGGCACAGATACGCAGTATTTT	CASSLSSSGTDTQYF
few	TRBV6-2/TRBV6-3	TRBJ2-4	TRBD2	TGTGCCAGCAGTTACTCGATGGGAGGGTTAGCCAAAAACATTCAGTACTTC	CASSYSMGGLAKNIQYF
once	TRBV7-9	TRBJ2-4	TRBD2	TGTGCCAGCAGCCATAGCGGGAGAGCCAAAAACATTCAGTACTTC	CASSHSGRAKNIQYF
NA	TRBV6-5	TRBJ2-7	NA	TGTGCCAGCAGTTACAGCAACGCCCGCACCTACGAGCAGTACTTC	CASSYSNARTYEQYF
NA	TRBV27	TRBJ1-1	NA	TGTGCCAGCAGTTTTTTGGGGTCAAGGAACACTGAAGCTTTCTTT	CASSFLGSRNTEAFF
NA	TRBV10-2	TRBJ2-7	TRBD1	TGCGCCAGCAGTCCAGGGACAGGGGCCCACGAGCAGTACTTC	CASSPGTGAHEQYF
NA	TRBV7-6	TRBJ1-4	TRBD1	TGTGCCAGCAGCTTATGGGGACAGGGGTCCGGAGGGGAAAAACTGTTTTTT	CASSLWGQGSGGEKLFF
NA	TRBV5-4	TRBJ2-5	NA	TGTGCCAGCAGCTTGGGGCCGGGGCGAGAAGAGACCCAGTACTTC	CASSLGPGREETQYF
NA	TRBV5-1	TRBJ2-7	NA	TGCGCCAGCAGCTCACAGGGTTACGAGCAGTACTTC	CASSSQGYEQYF